The T cell receptor (beta chain) described here comes from a study of CD8+ T cells in alopecia areata. About the study: Patients received oral tofacitinib, 5 to 10 mg twice daily, for moderate-to-severe alopecia areata.

General study results and limits: Scalp repertoires also include resident alphabeta T cells from normal skin.

Extracted from the samples, RNA was reverse transcribed into cDNA to serve as the sequencing template. Assay: immunoSEQ multiplex PCR; the TCRdb copy retains only in-frame clones and omits some. Altogether about 180,000 clones are present, around 63% being singletons, with the ten largest covering under 2%. With respect to this clone: Its antigen remains unknown.

Source: CD4+ T cells sorted from blood, taken at week 0. This receptor was identified in a human donor with alopecia areata.

The CDR3 nucleotides read TGCAGCGTCCCCCTCCAGGGGGGGAACACTGAAGCTTTCTTT. Amino acid sequence: CSVPLQGGNTEAFF. The chain couples TRBV29-1 to TRBJ1-1, with TRBD1 matching over 7 bases. The CDR3 has 14 residues. With V trimmed by 6 bases and J by 1 base, 8 bases remained unmatched. CDR1 SQVTM and CDR2 ANQGSEA come from the germline V gene.